These 21 T cell receptor beta chains came from one sample sequenced in a study of T cell repertoires in cytomegalovirus infection. Each CDR3 protein gets one entry after TCRdb re-called the reads with MiXCR. The sample includes hundreds of thousands of distinct CDR3 sequences, 30% to 35% of them seen just once. No cognate antigen is known for these TCRs. The sequences come from cultured CD8+ T cells from PBMCs, collected from culture after CMV antigen stimulation. The receptors originated from a human donor in good health (CMV status not recorded). Some clones in this sample may be carry-over from other donors' samples.

CDR3 region: CASMEGLVGNTGELFF. The CDR3 nucleotides read TGTGCCAGCATGGAAGGGCTCGTAGGAAACACCGGGGAGCTGTTTTTT. The chain employs TRBV7-9 and TRBJ2-2; the D is unclear. CDR3 length: 16 amino acids. The V end was cut by 7 bases, the J end by 2 bases, with 17 bases between. Germline CDR1 reads SEHNR; CDR2 reads FQNEAQ (reference sequence).

This clonotype has a single count. Being one base from a much bigger clone, this may be a read error. V gene TRBV7-2 combines with J gene TRBJ1-4; no clear D. There are 13 residues in the CDR3. V was shortened by 2 bases and J by 14 bases, with 15 bases between the two germline ends. Germline V gene lookup returns CDR1 SGHTA and CDR2 FQGNSA. For the CDR3, the DNA is TGTGCCAGCAGCTTACGGCGGGTGGAGAGTCTGTTTTTT. This sequence encodes CASSLRRVESLFF. The whole variable domain, filled in from reference TRBV7-2 and TRBJ1-4, reads GAGVSQSPSNKVTEKGKDVELRCDPISGHTALYWYRQSLGQGLEFLIYFQGNSAPDKSGLPSDRFSAERTGGSVSTLTIQRTQQEDSAVYLCASSLRRVESLFFGSGTQLSVL.

This clonotype was seen once. The V and J genes are TRBV20-1 and TRBJ1-1; no reliable D call. CDR1 is DFQATT, CDR2 SNEGSKA, per germline (reference sequence). Deletions cut 4 bases from V and 12 bases from J, with 6 bases between. The CDR3 runs to 8 residues. CDR3: CSANYPFF. CDR3 DNA sequence: TGCAGTGCTAATTATCCTTTCTTT.

The V and J genes are TRBV27 and TRBJ1-1, with a tentative D call TRBD1 (6 bases). The CDR3 is 14 residues long. Germline V CDR1 and CDR2: MNHEY, SMNVEV (reference sequence). V lost 4 bases to trimming and J lost 4 bases, with 13 bases between them. CDR3 residues: CASSSGVVGTEAFF. The CDR3 nucleotides are TGTGCCAGCAGTTCAGGGGTTGTCGGCACTGAAGCTTTCTTT.

This clonotype was recorded at least ten times. V usage is TRBV14 and J usage is TRBJ1-2; 8 bases fit TRBD1. Germline CDR1 is SGHDN and CDR2 is FVKESK. The ends lost 1 base at V and 2 bases at J; junction bases unmatched: 9. CDR3 size: 17 residues. This CDR3 is CASSQGDLRGRNYGYTF. In nucleotides, the CDR3 is TGTGCCAGCAGCCAAGGTGATCTCAGGGGGCGAAACTATGGCTACACCTTC.

The rearrangement links TRBV23-1 to TRBJ1-5; possible D gene TRBD1, 5 bases. TRBV23-1 is labeled an ORF, and its function is uncertain. CDR3 length: 17 residues. V lost 0 bases and J 0 bases, leaving 12 bases between the germline ends. The CDR3 coding sequence is TGCGCCAGCAGTCAATCGGGGGGAGGCAATAGCAATCAGCCCCAGCATTTT. Translated, it gives CASSQSGGGNSNQPQHF.

Of note for this clonotype: This CDR3 fails to terminate in the conserved phenylalanine or tryptophan, so it likely reflects a read error. The V call is TRBV6-4, the J call TRBJ2-7; D unclear. The CDR3 is 13 residues long. V lost 5 bases and J lost 4, with 12 bases in between. Germline-derived CDR1 and CDR2 are MRHNA and SNTAGT. The CDR3 is CASSPTTGYEQYS. The CDR3 nucleotides read TGTGCCAGCAGTCCTACCACTGGTTACGAGCAGTACTCC.

The genes are TRBV27 and TRBJ1-1; weak D call: TRBD1 (5 bases). The germline gives CDR1 MNHEY, CDR2 SMNVEV (reference sequence). CDR3 length: 16 residues. Trimming cost V 3 bases and J 0 bases, with 14 bases left between them. In DNA form, the CDR3 reads TGTGCCAGCAGTTTTTCGGGGGGAAGCATGAACACTGAAGCTTTCTTT. Encoded protein: CASSFSGGSMNTEAFF.

The chain combines TRBV12-3 or TRBV12-4 with TRBJ1-1; D possibly corresponds to TRBD1 (5 bases). The CDR3 covers 14 residues. Trimming removed 7 bases at V and 3 bases at J, with 15 bases between. CDR3 loop: CASILGGLDTEAFF. DNA for the CDR3: TGTGCCAGCATTCTGGGGGGGTTAGACACTGAAGCTTTCTTT.

There are a few counts of this clonotype. The CDR3 region has the DNA TGCAGTGCTAGGACGGGGAGCTCCTACAATGAGCAGTTCTTC. Amino acids: CSARTGSSYNEQFF. The V call is TRBV20-1, the J call TRBJ2-1; possible D gene TRBD2, 5 bases. V lost 3 bases and J 0 bases, leaving 9 bases between the germline ends. Germline V gene data show CDR1 as DFQATT and CDR2 as SNEGSKA (reference sequence). The CDR3 sequence is 14 residues long.

This clonotype was detected a few times. The genes are TRBV2 and TRBJ1-2; D uncertain. The CDR3 runs to 14 residues. Germline V lookup: CDR1 SNHLY, CDR2 FYNNEI. The V and J ends lost 6 bases and 4 bases respectively, with 15 bases between them. The CDR3: CASSPGVSGYGYTF. The CDR3 coding sequence is TGTGCCAGCAGCCCGGGTGTTTCAGGCTATGGCTACACCTTC.

The V gene is TRBV19, the J gene TRBJ1-4; D remains unclear. Germline values: CDR1 LNHDA, CDR2 SQIVND (reference sequence). The CDR3 is made up of 17 amino acids. Trimming shortened V by 8 bases and J by 6 bases, and 25 bases separated the two germline ends. The CDR3: CASSKADQSRGDEKLFF. The CDR3 DNA reads as TGTGCCAGTTCTAAGGCGGACCAGTCTCGAGGTGATGAAAAACTGTTTTTT.

In this sample, this clonotype turned up a few times. This chain links TRBV9 with TRBJ2-1; D unresolved. The CDR3 contains 14 residues. V shed 1 base and J shed 6 bases, with 11 bases lying between them. Germline assignment: CDR1 SGDLS and CDR2 YYNGEE. The CDR3 sequence: CASSVFSQVNEQFF. The DNA of the CDR3 is TGTGCCAGCAGCGTATTCTCGCAGGTCAATGAGCAGTTCTTC.

In this sample, this clonotype turned up many times. CDR3 in DNA: TGTGCCAGCAGCTTAGCAAATGAGTGGGGTGGCTACACCTTC. It encodes CASSLANEWGGYTF. The chain uses TRBV7-2 and TRBJ1-2; D gene uncertain. Trimming stripped 0 bases from V and 7 bases from J, with 12 bases between. This CDR3 is 14 amino acids long. Per germline, CDR1 SGHTA and CDR2 FQGNSA.

This chain joins TRBV2 and TRBJ2-7; D is unclear. This CDR3 has 11 amino acids. Looked up from germline, CDR1 is SNHLY and CDR2 is FYNNEI. V shed 1 base and J shed 6 bases, with 4 bases lying between them. The CDR3 region is CASSEGLEQYV. The CDR3 coding sequence is TGTGCCAGCAGTGAAGGGCTCGAGCAGTACGTC.

This clonotype was detected a few times. This chain links TRBV7-9 with TRBJ2-1; weak D call: TRBD2 (7 bases). Germline V lookup: CDR1 SEHNR, CDR2 FQNEAQ (reference sequence). V dropped 1 base and J dropped 7 bases, with 14 bases sitting between them. The CDR3 spans 15 residues. The CDR3 bases are TGTGCCAGCAGCTTAGAGGCGGGGGCAAGAAATGAGCAGTTCTTC. Translated, it gives CASSLEAGARNEQFF.

The V call is TRBV4-1, the J call TRBJ2-1; unclear D gene. V was clipped by 1 base and J by 5 bases, with 9 bases between them. CDR1 MGHRA and CDR2 YSYEKL come from the germline V gene. The CDR3 has 14 residues. CDR3 in DNA: TGCGCCAGCAGCCAAGGGGCGCAGGACAATGAGCAGTTCTTC. This encodes CASSQGAQDNEQFF.

This CDR3 reads CASSPVGLPRGMDTQYF. The CDR3 region has the DNA TGTGCCAGCAGCCCGGTAGGACTACCCAGAGGAATGGATACGCAGTATTTT. The chain carries TRBV5-5 and TRBJ2-3; D might be TRBD2 (6 bases). The V and J ends lost 4 bases and 6 bases respectively, with 24 bases between them. Germline assignment: CDR1 SGHKS and CDR2 YYEKEE (reference sequence). This CDR3 comprises 17 residues.

This clonotype was observed many times. Here the CDR3 reads CASSQDGTYEQYV. The CDR3 DNA reads as TGCGCCAGCAGCCAAGATGGGACCTACGAGCAGTACGTC. The V call is TRBV4-1, the J call TRBJ2-7, with D hard to call. Trimming left V 0 bases short and J 2 bases short, with 5 bases between. Germline CDR1 is MGHRA and CDR2 is YSYEKL. CDR3 size: 13 residues.

V and J are TRBV12-3 or TRBV12-4 and TRBJ2-7; D uncertain. This CDR3 spans 12 amino acids. Between the trimmed V and J ends, which lost 2 bases and 2 bases, there was a span of 4 bases. The CDR3: CASSLNPYEQYV. The CDR3 DNA follows: TGTGCCAGCAGTTTAAACCCCTACGAGCAGTACGTC.

The rearrangement uses TRBV7-8 and TRBJ2-3, with D possibly matching TRBD2 (5 bases). This CDR3 has 16 residues. Germline V gives CDR1 SGHVS, CDR2 FQNEAQ. The germline V and J ends were trimmed by 1 base and 3 bases, with 14 bases remaining between them. The CDR3 DNA follows: TGTGCCAGCAGCTTAGAACTTAGAGGGCCAACAGATACGCAGTATTTT. It translates to CASSLELRGPTDTQYF.